Sequencing of this T cell receptor (beta chain) was carried out in a study of blood T cell repertoires in COVID-19. In the study overall: Acute and convalescent COVID-19 specimens originated in the United States, Italy and Spain.

Here immunoSEQ multiplex PCR was the method, and the copy in TCRdb shows in-frame clones only, minus some. Among 250,000 to 350,000 clones listed, around 82% were seen once. This TCR was sampled from a person aged 65-85 years with COVID-19, enrolled during active disease. The sample consisted of peripheral blood.

CDR3: CASKQDRARSPLHF. In DNA form, the CDR3 reads TGTGCCAGCAAACAGGACAGGGCCCGCAGTCCCCTCCACTTT. The J gene is TRBJ1-6, the V gene TRBV28; the match to TRBD1 covers 8 bases. V was pared by 7 bases and J by 13 bases, with 12 bases of the junction left unmatched. This CDR3 is built from 14 residues. Germline V gene lookup returns CDR1 MDHEN and CDR2 SYDVKM.